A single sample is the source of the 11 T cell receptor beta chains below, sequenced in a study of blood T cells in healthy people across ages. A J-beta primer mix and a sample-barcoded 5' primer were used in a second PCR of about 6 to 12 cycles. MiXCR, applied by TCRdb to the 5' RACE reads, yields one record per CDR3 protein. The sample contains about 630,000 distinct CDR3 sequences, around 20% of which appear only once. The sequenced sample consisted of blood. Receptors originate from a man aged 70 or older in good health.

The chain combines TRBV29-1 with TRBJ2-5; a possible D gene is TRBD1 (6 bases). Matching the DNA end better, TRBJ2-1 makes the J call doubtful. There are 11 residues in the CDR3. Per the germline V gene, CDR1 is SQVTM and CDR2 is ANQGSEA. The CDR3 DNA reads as TGCAGCGTTGCCTTCGGACAGGAGCAGTTCTTC. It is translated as CSVAFGQEQFF.

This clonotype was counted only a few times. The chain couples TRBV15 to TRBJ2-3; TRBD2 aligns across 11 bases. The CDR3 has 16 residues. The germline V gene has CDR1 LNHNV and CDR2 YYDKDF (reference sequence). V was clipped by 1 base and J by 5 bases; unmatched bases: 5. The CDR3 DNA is TGTGCCACCAGCAGAGTTCTAGCGGGAGGCGGAGATACGCAGTATTTT. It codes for CATSRVLAGGGDTQYF.

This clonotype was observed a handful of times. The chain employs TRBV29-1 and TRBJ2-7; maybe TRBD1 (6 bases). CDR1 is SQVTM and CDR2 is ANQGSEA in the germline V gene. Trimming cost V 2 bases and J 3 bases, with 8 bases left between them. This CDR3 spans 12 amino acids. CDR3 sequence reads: CSVEKDSYEQYF. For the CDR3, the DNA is TGCAGCGTTGAAAAGGACAGCTACGAGCAGTACTTC.

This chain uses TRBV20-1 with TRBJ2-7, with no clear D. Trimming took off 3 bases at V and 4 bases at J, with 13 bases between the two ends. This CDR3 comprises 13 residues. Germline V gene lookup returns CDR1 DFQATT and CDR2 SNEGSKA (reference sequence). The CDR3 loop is CSASVLRSYEQYF. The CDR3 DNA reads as TGCAGTGCTAGTGTCCTTCGCTCGTACGAGCAGTACTTC.

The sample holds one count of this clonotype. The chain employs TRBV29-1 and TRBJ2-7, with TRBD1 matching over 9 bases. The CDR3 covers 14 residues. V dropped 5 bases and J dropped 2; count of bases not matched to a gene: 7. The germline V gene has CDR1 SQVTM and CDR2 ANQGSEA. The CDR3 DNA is TGCAGCGTTATGGGGACAGGGCAAACCTACGAGCAGTACTTC. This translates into CSVMGTGQTYEQYF.

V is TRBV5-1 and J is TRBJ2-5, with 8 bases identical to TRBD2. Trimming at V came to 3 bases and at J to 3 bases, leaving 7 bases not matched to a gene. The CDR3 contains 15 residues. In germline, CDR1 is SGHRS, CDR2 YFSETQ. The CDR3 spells CASSSLAGPKETQYF. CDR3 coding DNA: TGCGCCAGCAGCTCCCTAGCGGGCCCCAAAGAGACCCAGTACTTC.

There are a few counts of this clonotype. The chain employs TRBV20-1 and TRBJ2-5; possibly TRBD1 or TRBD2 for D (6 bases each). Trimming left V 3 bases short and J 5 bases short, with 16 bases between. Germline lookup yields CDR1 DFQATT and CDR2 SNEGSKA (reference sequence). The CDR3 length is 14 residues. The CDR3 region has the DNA TGCAGTGCTAGTGTTTTCGGGGGCAGGGAGACCCAGTACTTC. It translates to CSASVFGGRETQYF.

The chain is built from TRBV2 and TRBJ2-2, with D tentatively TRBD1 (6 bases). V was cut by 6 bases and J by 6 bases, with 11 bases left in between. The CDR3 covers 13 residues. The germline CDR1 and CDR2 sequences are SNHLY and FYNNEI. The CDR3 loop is CASSADSPGELFF. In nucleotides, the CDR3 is TGTGCCAGCAGCGCGGACAGTCCCGGGGAGCTGTTTTTT.

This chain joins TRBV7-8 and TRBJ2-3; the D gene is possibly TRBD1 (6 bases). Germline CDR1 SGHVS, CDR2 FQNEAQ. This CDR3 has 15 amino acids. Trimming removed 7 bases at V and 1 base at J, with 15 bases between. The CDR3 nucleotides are TGTGCCAGCAATCTCCCAGGGGCCGGCACAGATACGCAGTATTTT. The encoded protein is CASNLPGAGTDTQYF.

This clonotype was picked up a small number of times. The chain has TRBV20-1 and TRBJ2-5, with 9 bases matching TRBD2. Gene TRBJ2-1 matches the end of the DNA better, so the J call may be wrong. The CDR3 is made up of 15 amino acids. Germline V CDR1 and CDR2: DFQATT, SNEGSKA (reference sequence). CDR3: CSAHGSGRTYNEQFF. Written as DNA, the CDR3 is TGCAGTGCACACGGGAGCGGGAGGACCTACAATGAGCAGTTCTTC.

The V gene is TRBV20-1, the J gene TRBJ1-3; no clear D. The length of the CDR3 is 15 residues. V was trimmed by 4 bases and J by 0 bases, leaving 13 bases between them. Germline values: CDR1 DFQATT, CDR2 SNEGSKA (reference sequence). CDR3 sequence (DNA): TGCAGTGCTAACCCGGAATGGAGCTCTGGAAACACCATATATTTT. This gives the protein CSANPEWSSGNTIYF.